The 13 T cell receptor beta chains given below trace back to one sample, sequenced in a study of T cells expressing NK-cell markers. TCRdb reprocessed the 5' RACE reads, with one entry per CDR3 protein and no DNA. This sample contains around 550,000 distinct CDR3 sequences. Source material: blood T cells: a sorted CD56 or NKG2C T cell subset, CD4+ or CD8+ T cells, or bulk PBMC T cells (not recorded which). These receptors were taken from a young man in good health.

The gene calls are TRBV4-3 and TRBJ2-1; lacking DNA, the TRBD1 call made by TCRdb goes unchecked. The CDR3 consists of 15 residues. Germline values: CDR1 LGHNA, CDR2 YSLEER. The CDR3 sequence: CASSRTGSPGNEQFF.

The CDR3 sequence: CASSPQGGANTGELFF. The chain employs TRBV27 and TRBJ2-2; TCRdb picks TRBD1, but there is no DNA to check that call. This CDR3 spans 16 amino acids. CDR1 is MNHEY and CDR2 is SMNVEV in the germline V gene (reference sequence).

The genes are TRBV10-3 and TRBJ2-1; TCRdb gives TRBD2 as the D gene, but with no DNA this cannot be confirmed. The CDR3 extends over 18 amino acids. Germline CDR1 ENHRY, CDR2 SYGVKD. The CDR3 here is CAIGWASGSWDNYNEQFF.

The genes are TRBV3-1 and TRBJ1-5. CDR1 and CDR2 from the germline V gene are LGHDT and YNNKEL (reference sequence). CDR3 length: 12 residues. The CDR3 spells CASSLIEGPQHF.

V usage is TRBV27 and J usage is TRBJ1-2; TCRdb calls TRBD1, which cannot be checked without DNA. The CDR3 consists of 12 residues. Germline V gives CDR1 MNHEY, CDR2 SMNVEV (reference sequence). The CDR3 spells CASSGWGHGYTF.

The V call is TRBV29-1, the J call TRBJ2-2; the TRBD2 assignment by TCRdb is unverifiable without DNA. CDR3 length equals 14 residues. Germline CDR1 and CDR2: SQVTM and ANQGSEA. CDR3 in amino acids: CSALPSGATGELFF.

The chain uses TRBV15 and TRBJ2-5; TCRdb calls TRBD1, which cannot be checked without DNA. The CDR3 spans 13 residues. Per the germline V gene, CDR1 is LNHNV and CDR2 is YYDKDF (reference sequence). CDR3 sequence reads: CATRDWGWETQYF.

The genes are TRBV5-1 and TRBJ2-5; TCRdb names TRBD1, which stays unverified in the absence of DNA. The germline V gene encodes CDR1 SGHRS and CDR2 YFSETQ. The CDR3 length is 14 residues. The CDR3 sequence: CASSSPTGTETQYF.

CDR3 sequence: CASSQSLAGDYNEQFF. The chain uses TRBV4-3 and TRBJ2-1; with no DNA, the TCRdb D assignment of TRBD2 cannot be verified. Looked up from germline, CDR1 is LGHNA and CDR2 is YSLEER. CDR3 length equals 16 residues.

CDR3 protein: CATQSRTERSNEQFF. This chain uses TRBV24-1 with TRBJ2-1; as DNA is missing, the TRBD1 call by TCRdb cannot be tested. Germline CDR1 KGHDR, CDR2 SFDVKD. This CDR3 has 15 residues.

This rearrangement joins TRBV4-2 to TRBJ2-7; TCRdb's D call, TRBD2, is unchecked because there is no DNA. Germline-derived CDR1 and CDR2 are LGHNA and YNFKEQ. This CDR3 has 18 amino acids. CDR3 protein: CASSQDPRGLAGVNEQYF.

The chain carries TRBV12-3 or TRBV12-4 and TRBJ2-5. The CDR3 runs to 13 residues. Here the CDR3 reads CASTLSFRETQYF.

This chain links TRBV7-2 with TRBJ2-3. This CDR3 is 15 amino acids long. Germline V gives CDR1 SGHTA, CDR2 FQGNSA. CDR3 residues: CASSLDRQGTDTQYF.